The rows below give T cell receptor beta chains drawn from one sample of a study of T cells in tuberculosis. Profiled with immunoSEQ multiplex PCR; TCRdb holds only in-frame clones, not every one. The top ten clones hold over 10% of a sample with around 10,000 clones, around 94% of them seen once. The sample was PBMCs. The source of these receptors is an adult with tuberculosis. CDR3s include the opening cysteine and the closing phenylalanine or tryptophan. The D gene is left open where the match is weak. Only some rows state a clone size, as once, few, many or a class for expanded clones.

>TRBJ2-5|.|.|TRBV4-1
TGCGCCAGCAGCCAAGATCCCGGGGGAGAGACCCAGTACTTC
CASSQDPGGETQYF
>TRBJ2-5|.|.|TRBV30
TGTGCCTGGAGTGTATCCCACCTAATCGGCCAAGAGACCCAGTACTTC
CAWSVSHLIGQETQYF
>TRBJ2-7|.|.|TRBV6-7
TGTGCCAGCCCCCAGGGCTACGAGCAGTACTTC
CASPQGYEQYF
>TRBJ2-3|TRBD2|.|TRBV6-1
TGTGCCAGCAGTCTACTAGCGGGGGGCACAGATACGCAGTATTTT
CASSLLAGGTDTQYF
>TRBJ2-1|.|.|TRBV27
TGTGCCAGCAGTCCCAGTTTCGCCGCTCTTGTATACAATGAGCAGTTCTTC
CASSPSFAALVYNEQFF
>TRBJ2-1|.|once|TRBV5-1
TGCGCCAGCAGCTTGGGGCAGCGTTACAATGAGCAGTTCTTC
CASSLGQRYNEQFF
>TRBJ2-7|TRBD2|.|TRBV20-1
TGCAGTGCCCGGACTAGTGGGGAGCAGTACTTC
CSARTSGEQYF
>TRBJ2-1|.|once|TRBV5-6
TGTGCCAGCGCCCGGGGGAGCTCCTACAATGAGCAGTTCTTC
CASARGSSYNEQFF
>TRBJ1-1|TRBD1|.|TRBV9
TGTGCCAGCAGTCATGGGACAGCGAACACTGAAGCTTTCTTT
CASSHGTANTEAFF
>TRBJ2-5|TRBD1|.|TRBV19
TGTGCCAGTACCCTCAACCACGCGACAGGGCAAGAGACCCAGTACTTC
CASTLNHATGQETQYF
>TRBJ1-1|.|.|TRBV7-9
TGTGCCAGCAGACCTACAGGGCTAAAGAGAGTGGGGAACACTGAAGCTTTCTTT
CASRPTGLKRVGNTEAFF
>TRBJ2-5|TRBD1|.|TRBV9
TGTGCCAGCAGCGTAGGGGACAGGGTGGAGACCCAGTACTTC
CASSVGDRVETQYF
>TRBJ1-1|TRBD1|.|TRBV9
TGTGCCAGCAGCACCCCGCGGACAGGGGTTTTT
CASSTPRTGVF
>TRBJ2-4|TRBD2|once|TRBV6-1
TGTGCCAGCAGTGAACCCCTAGCGGGAGGGGCTGACATTCAGTACTTC
CASSEPLAGGADIQYF
>TRBJ1-4|.|.|TRBV11-2
TGTGCCAGCAGCTTAGACAGGACTCTGTTTTTT
CASSLDRTLFF
>TRBJ2-1|TRBD2|.|TRBV5-1
TGCGCCAGCAGTCGGGGGGGCCAGAATGAGCAGTTCTTC
CASSRGGQNEQFF
>TRBJ2-5|.|few|TRBV2
TGTGCCAGCAGCTACCAAGAGACCCAGTACTTC
CASSYQETQYF
>TRBJ1-3|TRBD1|.|TRBV6-5
TGTGCCAGCAGTTACCAGGGGGGCGGTGGAAACACCATATATTTT
CASSYQGGGGNTIYF
>TRBJ2-4|.|.|TRBV2
TGTGCCAGCAGTTCTCCGGCCCGACTAGCCAAAAACATTCAGTACTTC
CASSSPARLAKNIQYF
>TRBJ2-3|.|once|TRBV7-9
TGTGCCAGCAGCTTCTGGCGGCAGTTCACAGATACGCAGTATTTT
CASSFWRQFTDTQYF
>TRBJ1-1|.|.|TRBV10-3
TGTGCCATCAGCTTGACAGAATTTAACACTGAAGCTTTCTTT
CAISLTEFNTEAFF
>TRBJ1-2|.|.|TRBV19
TGTGCCAGTAGTAGGCAGATTAACTATGGCTACACCTTC
CASSRQINYGYTF
>TRBJ1-2|TRBD1|.|TRBV2
TGTGCCAGCAGTGCCCTATTGGACAGGGTCCATGGCTACACCTTC
CASSALLDRVHGYTF
>TRBJ2-1|TRBD2|.|TRBV7-9
TGTGCCAGCAGCACCAGGGGACTAGCGGCATACAATGAGCAGTTCTTC
CASSTRGLAAYNEQFF
>TRBJ2-3|TRBD1|.|TRBV7-9
TGTGCCAGCAGCCACGGACAGGGAAGGGGAGATACGCAGTATTTT
CASSHGQGRGDTQYF
>TRBJ1-2|.|.|TRBV15
TGTGCCACCAGCAGAGAGGTTGTGGCGGGAGAAGGTAACTATGGCTACACCTTC
CATSREVVAGEGNYGYTF